This entry is about one TCR beta chain. Its matching antigen is unknown. Trimming pared 6 bases from V and 9 bases from J, leaving 21 bases between. CDR3 length equals 15 residues. Germline-derived CDR1 and CDR2 are LNHDA and SQIVND (reference sequence). These data come from a study of Ad26.COV2.S vaccination and SARS-CoV-2 variants. Overall study: Once, or twice with 56 days between doses, Ad26.COV2.S was given intramuscularly. General observations from the study: The TCR breadth and depth analyses may have understated or missed part of the total T cell responses.

Profiled with immunoSEQ multiplex PCR; TCRdb holds only in-frame clones, not every one. Of 350,000 to 500,000 clones in the sample, 80% to 95% were seen once. Treatment specified: roughly 19 received Ad26.COV2.S at low or high dose, single or two shots; a few received placebo; per-sample allocation not given. After the first vaccine or placebo injection, samples were drawn on day 63. V gene TRBV19 combines with J gene TRBJ1-5; a possible D gene is TRBD1 (6 bases). The receptor comes from a person aged 18-60 years who received the Ad26.COV2.S COVID-19 vaccine or a placebo. Sequenced here: peripheral blood, sampled in a trial of Ad26.COV2.S vaccine versus placebo. The CDR3 bases are TGTGCCAGTAGGGCGGCAGGGGCACTACCCAGGCCCCAGCATTTT. Translated: CASRAAGALPRPQHF.